This T cell receptor beta chain was sequenced for a study of blood T cell repertoires in COVID-19. Looking at the study overall: Italy, Spain and the United States were the sources of the convalescent and acute COVID-19 samples. PBMCs, B-cell-depleted T cells, or T cells provided the cDNA or gDNA that made up the material.

How the authors handled the data: The authors estimated nucleated cell counts from reference gene primer amplification. Sequenced by immunoSEQ multiplex PCR; TCRdb stores in-frame clones only, minus some. The V and J calls and clone size were taken over from that table, and D and trimming were inferred from the DNA. Of 80,000 or so clones listed, about 85% are singletons. The sequence derives from a human donor in a cohort sampled during active COVID-19. The sample was peripheral blood.

The CDR3 nucleotides read TGTGCCAGTAGTATAGATCGGGGGAACACAGATACGCAGTATTTT. Protein: CASSIDRGNTDTQYF. The chain couples TRBV19 to TRBJ2-3, with a tentative D call TRBD2 (6 bases). V lost 0 bases and J lost 2, with 9 bases in between. CDR3 length: 15 residues. The V gene's germline CDR1 is LNHDA and CDR2 SQIVND (reference sequence).